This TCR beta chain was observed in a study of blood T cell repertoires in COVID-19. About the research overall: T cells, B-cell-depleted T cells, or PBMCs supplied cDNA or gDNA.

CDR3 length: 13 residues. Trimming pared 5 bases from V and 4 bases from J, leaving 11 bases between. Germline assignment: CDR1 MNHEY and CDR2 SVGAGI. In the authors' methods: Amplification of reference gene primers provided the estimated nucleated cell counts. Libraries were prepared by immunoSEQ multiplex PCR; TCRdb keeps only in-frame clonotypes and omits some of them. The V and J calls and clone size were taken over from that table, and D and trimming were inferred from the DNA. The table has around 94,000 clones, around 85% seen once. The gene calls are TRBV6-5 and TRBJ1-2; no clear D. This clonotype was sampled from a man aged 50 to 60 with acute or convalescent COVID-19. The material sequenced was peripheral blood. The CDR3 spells CASSQTYGYGYTF. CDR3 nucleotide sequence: TGTGCCAGCAGTCAAACATATGGCTATGGCTACACCTTC.